This T cell receptor beta chain was sequenced for a study of T-cell reconstitution after alpha-beta-depleted transplantation in children. As it was prepared, the TCRbeta library received unique molecular identifiers. TCRdb re-derived calls from the PCR reads in MiXCR, one entry per CDR3 protein. The sample lists roughly 200,000 distinct CDR3 sequences, around 9.2% occurring once. CDR1 is DFQATT and CDR2 is SNEGSKA in the germline V gene (reference sequence). Trimming pared 1 base from V and 8 bases from J, leaving 18 bases between. The CDR3 loop spans 15 amino acids. The sample was PBMCs, mostly from graft donor cells, taken 360 days after TCRalphabeta/CD19-depleted stem cell transplant. The clonotype originates from a male patient aged 2-9 years who had a stem cell transplant for acute myeloid leukemia, so the T cells may come from the graft donor. The chain joins TRBV20-1 to TRBJ2-1, with a tentative D call TRBD2 (7 bases). CDR3 amino acids: CSARAGRGGGDEQFF. The CDR3 region has the DNA TGCAGTGCTAGAGCGGGGAGGGGGGGCGGAGATGAGCAGTTCTTC.